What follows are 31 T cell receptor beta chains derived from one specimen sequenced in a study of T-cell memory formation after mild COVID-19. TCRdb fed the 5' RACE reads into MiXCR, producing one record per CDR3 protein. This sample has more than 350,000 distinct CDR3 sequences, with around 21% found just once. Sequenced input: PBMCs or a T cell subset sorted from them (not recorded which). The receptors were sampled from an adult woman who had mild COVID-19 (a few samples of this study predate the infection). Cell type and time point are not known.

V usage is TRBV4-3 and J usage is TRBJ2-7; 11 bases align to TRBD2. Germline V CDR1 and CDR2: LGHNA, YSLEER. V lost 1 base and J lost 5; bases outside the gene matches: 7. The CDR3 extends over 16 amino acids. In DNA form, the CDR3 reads TGCGCCAGCAGCCAAGCCCTAGCGGGAGGTTTCGACGAGCAGTACTTC. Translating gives CASSQALAGGFDEQYF.

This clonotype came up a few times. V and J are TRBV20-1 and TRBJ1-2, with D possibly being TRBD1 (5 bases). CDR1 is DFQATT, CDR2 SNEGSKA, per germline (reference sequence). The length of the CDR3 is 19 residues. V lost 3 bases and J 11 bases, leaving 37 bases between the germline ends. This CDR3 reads CSARVLEVAPGGTVYEYTF. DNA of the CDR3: TGCAGTGCTAGGGTTTTAGAGGTGGCACCCGGTGGGACGGTCTATGAGTACACCTTC.

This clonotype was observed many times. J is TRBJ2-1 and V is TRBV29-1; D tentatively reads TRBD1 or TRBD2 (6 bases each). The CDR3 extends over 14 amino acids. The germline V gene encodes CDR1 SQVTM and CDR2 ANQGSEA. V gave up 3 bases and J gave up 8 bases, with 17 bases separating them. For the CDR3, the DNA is TGCAGCGTTGACTCGCGGGAAGCAGGGGATGAGCAGTTCTTC. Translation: CSVDSREAGDEQFF.

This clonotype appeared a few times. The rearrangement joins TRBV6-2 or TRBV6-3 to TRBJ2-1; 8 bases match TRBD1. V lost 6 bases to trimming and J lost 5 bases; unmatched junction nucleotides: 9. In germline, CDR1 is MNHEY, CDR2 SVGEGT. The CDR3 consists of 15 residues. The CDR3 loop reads CASSSGTGEDNEQFF. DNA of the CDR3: TGTGCCAGCAGCTCCGGGACAGGCGAAGACAATGAGCAGTTCTTC.

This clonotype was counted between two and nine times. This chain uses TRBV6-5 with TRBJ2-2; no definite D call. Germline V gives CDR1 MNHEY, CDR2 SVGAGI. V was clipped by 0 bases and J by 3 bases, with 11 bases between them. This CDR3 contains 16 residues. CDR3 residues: CASSYSWMGYTGELFF. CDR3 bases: TGTGCCAGCAGTTACTCATGGATGGGATACACCGGGGAGCTGTTTTTT.

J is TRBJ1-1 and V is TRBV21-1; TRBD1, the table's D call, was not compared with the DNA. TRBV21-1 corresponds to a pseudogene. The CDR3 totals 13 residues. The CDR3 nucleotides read TGTGCCAGCAGCACCAGAGGGGGGAGTGAAGCTTTCTTT. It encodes CASSTRGGSEAFF.

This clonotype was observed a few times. CDR3 in amino acids: CAISAPPSGGSYEQYF. CDR3 DNA: TGTGCCATCAGCGCTCCCCCTAGCGGAGGCTCCTACGAGCAGTACTTC. The chain links TRBV10-3 to TRBJ2-7; 7 bases are a match to TRBD2. From germline, CDR1 is ENHRY and CDR2 SYGVKD. This CDR3 is built from 16 residues. V was pared by 6 bases and J by 0 bases, with 11 bases of the junction left unmatched.

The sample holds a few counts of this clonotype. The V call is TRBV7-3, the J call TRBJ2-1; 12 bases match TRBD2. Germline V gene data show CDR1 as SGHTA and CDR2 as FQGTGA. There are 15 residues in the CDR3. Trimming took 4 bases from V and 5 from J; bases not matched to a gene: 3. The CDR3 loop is CASSSSGRANNEQFF. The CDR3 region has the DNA TGTGCCAGCAGCTCTAGCGGGAGGGCCAACAATGAGCAGTTCTTC. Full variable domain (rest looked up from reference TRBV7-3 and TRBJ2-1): GAGVSQTPSNKVTEKGKYVELRCDPISGHTALYWYRQSLGQGPEFLIYFQGTGAADDSGLPNDRFFAVRPEGSVSTLKIQRTERGDSAVYLCASSSSGRANNEQFFGPGTRLTVL.

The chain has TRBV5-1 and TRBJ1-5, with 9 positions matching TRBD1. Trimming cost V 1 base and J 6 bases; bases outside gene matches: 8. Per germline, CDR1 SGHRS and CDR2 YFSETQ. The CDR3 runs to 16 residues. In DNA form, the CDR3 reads TGCGCCAGCAGCTTGAGGGACAGGGTGCGCACTCAGCCCCAGCATTTT. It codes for CASSLRDRVRTQPQHF. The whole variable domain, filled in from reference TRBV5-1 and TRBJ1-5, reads KAGVTQTPRYLIKTRGQQVTLSCSPISGHRSVSWYQQTPGQGLQFLFEYFSETQRNKGNFPGRFSGRQFSNSRSEMNVSTLELGDSALYLCASSLRDRVRTQPQHFGDGTRLSIL.

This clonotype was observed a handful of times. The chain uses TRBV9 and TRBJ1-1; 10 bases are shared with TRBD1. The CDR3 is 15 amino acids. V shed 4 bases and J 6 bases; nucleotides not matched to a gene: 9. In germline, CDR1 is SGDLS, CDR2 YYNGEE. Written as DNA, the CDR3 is TGTGCCAGCAGCCAAACCGGGACAGGGGTACCTGAAGCTTTCTTT. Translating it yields CASSQTGTGVPEAFF.

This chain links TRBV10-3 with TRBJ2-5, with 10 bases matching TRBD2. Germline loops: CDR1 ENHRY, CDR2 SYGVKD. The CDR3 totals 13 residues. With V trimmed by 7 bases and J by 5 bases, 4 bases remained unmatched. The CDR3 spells CAITVLAGETQYF. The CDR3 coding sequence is TGTGCCATCACTGTACTAGCGGGGGAGACCCAGTACTTC.

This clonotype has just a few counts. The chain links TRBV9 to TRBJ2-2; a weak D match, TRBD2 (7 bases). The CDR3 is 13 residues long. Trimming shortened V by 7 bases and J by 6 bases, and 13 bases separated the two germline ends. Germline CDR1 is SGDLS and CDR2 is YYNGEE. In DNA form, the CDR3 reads TGTGCCAGCGGGGGGGCTAATCCCGGGGAGCTGTTTTTT. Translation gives CASGGANPGELFF.

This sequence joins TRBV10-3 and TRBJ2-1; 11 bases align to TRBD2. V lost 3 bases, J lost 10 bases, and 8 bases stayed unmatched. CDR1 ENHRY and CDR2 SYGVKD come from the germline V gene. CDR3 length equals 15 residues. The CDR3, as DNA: TGTGCCATCAGTGATCATAGCGGGAGGGCCGGAGAGCAGTTCTTC. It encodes CAISDHSGRAGEQFF.

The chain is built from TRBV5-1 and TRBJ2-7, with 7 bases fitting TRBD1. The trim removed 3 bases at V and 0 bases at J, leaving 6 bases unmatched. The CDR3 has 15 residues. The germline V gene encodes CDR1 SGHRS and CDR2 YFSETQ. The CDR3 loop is CASSSGQITSYEQYF. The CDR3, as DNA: TGCGCCAGCAGCTCGGGACAGATTACCTCCTACGAGCAGTACTTC.

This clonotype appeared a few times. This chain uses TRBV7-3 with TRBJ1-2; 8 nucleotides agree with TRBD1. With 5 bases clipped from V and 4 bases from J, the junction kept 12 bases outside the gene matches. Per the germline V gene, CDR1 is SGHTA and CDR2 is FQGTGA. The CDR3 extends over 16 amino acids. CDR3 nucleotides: TGTGCCAGCAGCCTAGTAGGGACAGGTGTCCCCTATGGCTACACCTTC. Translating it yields CASSLVGTGVPYGYTF.

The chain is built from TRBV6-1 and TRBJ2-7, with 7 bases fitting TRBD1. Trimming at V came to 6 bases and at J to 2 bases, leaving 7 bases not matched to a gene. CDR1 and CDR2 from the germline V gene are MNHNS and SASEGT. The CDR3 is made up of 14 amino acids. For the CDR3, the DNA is TGTGCCAGCAGCATCGGACAGGCCACCTACGAGCAGTACTTC. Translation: CASSIGQATYEQYF.

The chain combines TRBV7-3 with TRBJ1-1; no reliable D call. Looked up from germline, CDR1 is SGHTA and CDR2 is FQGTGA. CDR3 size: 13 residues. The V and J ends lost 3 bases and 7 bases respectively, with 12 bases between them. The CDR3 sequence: CASSFGLEGEAFF. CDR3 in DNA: TGTGCCAGCAGCTTTGGGCTAGAGGGTGAAGCTTTCTTT.

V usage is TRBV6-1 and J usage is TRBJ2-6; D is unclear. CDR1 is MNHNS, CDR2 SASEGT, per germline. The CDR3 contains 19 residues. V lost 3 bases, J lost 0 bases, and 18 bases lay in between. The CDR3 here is CASSETTPKHISGANVLTF. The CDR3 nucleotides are TGTGCCAGCAGTGAGACGACCCCAAAACACATCTCTGGGGCCAACGTCCTGACTTTC.

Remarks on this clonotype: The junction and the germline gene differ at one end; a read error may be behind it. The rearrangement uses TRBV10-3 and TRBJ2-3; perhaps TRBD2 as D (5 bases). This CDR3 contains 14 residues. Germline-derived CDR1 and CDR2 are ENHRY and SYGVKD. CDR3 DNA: TGTGCCATCACTGAGGGCAAAAGCACAGATACGCAGTATTTT. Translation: CAITEGKSTDTQYF.

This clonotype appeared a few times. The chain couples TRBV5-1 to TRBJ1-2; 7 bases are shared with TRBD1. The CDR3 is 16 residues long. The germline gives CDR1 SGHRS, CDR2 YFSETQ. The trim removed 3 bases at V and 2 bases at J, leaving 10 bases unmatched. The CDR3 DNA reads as TGCGCCAGCAGCTCGAGCTATGGGACAGAAAACTATGGCTACACCTTC. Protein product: CASSSSYGTENYGYTF.

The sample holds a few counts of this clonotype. Written as DNA, the CDR3 is TGTGCCAGCAGTTTGGGACAGACGTTGGTCGCTTTCTTT. Encoded protein: CASSLGQTLVAFF. J is TRBJ1-1 and V is TRBV12-3 or TRBV12-4, with 7 bases identical to TRBD1. J was trimmed by 11 bases and V by 3 bases; bases with no gene match: 9. This CDR3 has 13 amino acids.

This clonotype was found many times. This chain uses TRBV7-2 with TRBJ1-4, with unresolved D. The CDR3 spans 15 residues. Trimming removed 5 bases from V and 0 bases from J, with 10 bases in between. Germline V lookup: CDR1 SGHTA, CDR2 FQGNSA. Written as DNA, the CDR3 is TGTGCCAGCAGCCGTATGAGAACAACTAATGAAAAACTGTTTTTT. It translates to CASSRMRTTNEKLFF.

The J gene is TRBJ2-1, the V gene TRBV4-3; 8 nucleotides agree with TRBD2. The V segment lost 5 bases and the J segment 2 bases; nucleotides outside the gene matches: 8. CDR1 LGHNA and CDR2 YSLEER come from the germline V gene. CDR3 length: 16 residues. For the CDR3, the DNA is TGCGCCAGCAGCGAAGCTGCGGGAGGAGCCTACAATGAGCAGTTCTTC. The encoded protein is CASSEAAGGAYNEQFF.

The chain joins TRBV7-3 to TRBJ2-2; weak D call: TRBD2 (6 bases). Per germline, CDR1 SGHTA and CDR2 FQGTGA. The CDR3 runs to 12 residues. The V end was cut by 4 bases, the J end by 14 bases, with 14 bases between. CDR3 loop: CASSYGTFDLFF. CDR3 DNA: TGTGCCAGCAGCTACGGGACTTTCGACCTGTTTTTT.

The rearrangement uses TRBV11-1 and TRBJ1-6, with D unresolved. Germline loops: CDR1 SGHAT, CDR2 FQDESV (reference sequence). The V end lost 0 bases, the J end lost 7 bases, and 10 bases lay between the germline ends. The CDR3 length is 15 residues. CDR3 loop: CASSLARAGNSPLHF. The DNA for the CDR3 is TGTGCCAGCAGCTTAGCGCGGGCCGGGAATTCACCCCTCCACTTT. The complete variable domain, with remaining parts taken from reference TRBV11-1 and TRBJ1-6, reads EAEVAQSPRYKITEKSQAVAFWCDPISGHATLYWYRQILGQGPELLVQFQDESVVDDSQLPKDRFSAERLKGVDSTLKIQPAELGDSAMYLCASSLARAGNSPLHFGNGTRLTVT.

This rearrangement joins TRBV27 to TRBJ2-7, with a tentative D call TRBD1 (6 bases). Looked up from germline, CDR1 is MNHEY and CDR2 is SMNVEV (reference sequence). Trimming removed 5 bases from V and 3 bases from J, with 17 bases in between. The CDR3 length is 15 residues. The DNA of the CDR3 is TGTGCCAGCAGTCCGGAGACAGGTGAACTCTACGAGCAGTACTTC. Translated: CASSPETGELYEQYF.

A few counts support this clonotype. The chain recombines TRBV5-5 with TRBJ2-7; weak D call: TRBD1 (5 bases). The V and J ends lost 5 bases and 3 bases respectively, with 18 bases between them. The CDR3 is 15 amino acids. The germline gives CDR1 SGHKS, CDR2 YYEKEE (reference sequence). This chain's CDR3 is CASRLSTASLYEQYF. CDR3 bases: TGTGCCAGCAGGTTATCGACAGCCAGTCTCTACGAGCAGTACTTC.

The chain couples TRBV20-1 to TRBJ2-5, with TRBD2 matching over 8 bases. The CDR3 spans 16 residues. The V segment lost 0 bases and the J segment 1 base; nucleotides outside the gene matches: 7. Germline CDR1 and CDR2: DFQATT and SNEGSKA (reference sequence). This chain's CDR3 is CSARDLAGGAQETQYF. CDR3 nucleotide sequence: TGCAGTGCTAGAGATCTGGCGGGAGGTGCCCAAGAGACCCAGTACTTC.

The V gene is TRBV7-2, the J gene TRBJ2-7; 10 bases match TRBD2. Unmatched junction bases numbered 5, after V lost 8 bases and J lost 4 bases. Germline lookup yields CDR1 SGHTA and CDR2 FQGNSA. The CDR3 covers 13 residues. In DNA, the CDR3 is TGTGCCAGCTCGGGACTAGCGTCGTACGAGCAGTACTTC. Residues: CASSGLASYEQYF.

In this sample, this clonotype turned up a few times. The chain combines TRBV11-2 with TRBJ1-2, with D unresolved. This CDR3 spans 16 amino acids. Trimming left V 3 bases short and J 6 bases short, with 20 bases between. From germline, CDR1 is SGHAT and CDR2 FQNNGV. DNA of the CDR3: TGTGCCAGCAGCTTCAGACCTTCCCTACCGGCGGATGGCTACACCTTC. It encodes CASSFRPSLPADGYTF.

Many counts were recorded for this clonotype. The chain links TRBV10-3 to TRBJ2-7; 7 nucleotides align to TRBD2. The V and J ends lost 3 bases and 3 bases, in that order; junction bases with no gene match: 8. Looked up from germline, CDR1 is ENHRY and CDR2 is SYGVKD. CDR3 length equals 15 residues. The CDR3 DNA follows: TGTGCCATCAGTGAAGCCCCCCCGGGGGGCTACGAGCAGTACTTC. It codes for CAISEAPPGGYEQYF.